A single sample gave rise to the 19 T cell receptor beta chains below, sequenced in a study of blood T cell repertoires in COVID-19 (TCRdb year 2020). The library was generated by the immunoSEQ multiplex PCR assay. TCRdb carries this immuneACCESS record with in-frame sequences only. Its versions omit some clonotypes, under half of them owing to an unresolved V gene in the studies checked, with the rest unexplained. The sample table records more than 200,000 clones; around 85% of these occur just once. The top ten constitute around 8% of the sample. Sequenced input: peripheral blood. The origin of the receptors is a woman older than 75 with acute or convalescent COVID-19.

The J gene is TRBJ2-2, the V gene TRBV7-9; 10 bases match TRBD1. This CDR3 has 16 amino acids. The ends lost 2 bases at V and 4 bases at J; junction bases unmatched: 4. Germline V lookup: CDR1 SEHNR, CDR2 FQNEAQ (reference sequence). The CDR3 bases are TGTGCCAGCAGCTTACGGACAGGGGGTGGCACCGGGGAGCTGTTTTTT. Amino acids: CASSLRTGGGTGELFF. Filled out from reference TRBV7-9 and TRBJ2-2, the complete variable domain reads DTGVSQNPRHKITKRGQNVTFRCDPISEHNRLYWYRQTLGQGPEFLTYFQNEAQLEKSRLLSDRFSAERPKGSFSTLEIQRTEQGDSAMYLCASSLRTGGGTGELFFGEGSRLTVL.

The V gene is TRBV6-2 or TRBV6-3, the J gene TRBJ2-4, with TRBD2 matching 13 bases. CDR1 is MNHEY and CDR2 is SVGEGT in the germline V gene. The CDR3 runs 18 residues. Trimming removed 5 bases from V and 2 bases from J; junction bases left unmatched: 9. In DNA form, the CDR3 reads TGTGCCAGCAGTGACGGGACTAGCGGGGTTGGGTCCAAAAACATTCAGTACTTC. It encodes CASSDGTSGVGSKNIQYF.

The CDR3 sequence is CASSSSGGGLEQYF. CDR3 DNA sequence: TGTGCCAGCAGCTCTTCTGGGGGCGGGCTCGAGCAGTACTTC. The rearrangement uses TRBV7-2 and TRBJ2-7, with D maybe TRBD1 (6 bases). This CDR3 has 14 residues. The germline V gene has CDR1 SGHTA and CDR2 FQGNSA. V was pared by 4 bases and J by 6 bases, with 16 bases between.

This clone was seen more than once but under ten times. V gene TRBV5-1 combines with J gene TRBJ2-7; D unresolved. The CDR3 has 14 amino acids. CDR1 and CDR2 (germline): SGHRS, YFSETQ. The germline V and J ends were trimmed by 4 bases and 2 bases, with 13 bases remaining between them. The CDR3 sequence is CASSESRGPYEQYF. Written as DNA, the CDR3 is TGCGCCAGCAGCGAATCCCGAGGCCCCTACGAGCAGTACTTC. The variable domain in full, completed from reference TRBV5-1 and TRBJ2-7, reads KAGVTQTPRYLIKTRGQQVTLSCSPISGHRSVSWYQQTPGQGLQFLFEYFSETQRNKGNFPGRFSGRQFSNSRSEMNVSTLELGDSALYLCASSESRGPYEQYFGPGTRLTVT.

This sequence joins TRBV7-9 and TRBJ2-2, with 10 bases aligning to TRBD2. Germline assignment: CDR1 SEHNR and CDR2 FQNEAQ (reference sequence). The CDR3 extends over 15 amino acids. J was trimmed by 5 bases and V by 5 bases; bases with no gene match: 5. Here the CDR3 reads CASSRSGGQTGELFF. In nucleotides, the CDR3 is TGTGCCAGCAGCCGTAGCGGGGGGCAGACCGGGGAGCTGTTTTTT.

The chain has TRBV27 and TRBJ1-6; 8 bases line up with TRBD1. This CDR3 region has 17 residues. The V gene end was trimmed by 5 bases and the J gene end by 7 bases; junction bases not matched to a gene: 13. Germline V gives CDR1 MNHEY, CDR2 SMNVEV (reference sequence). The CDR3, as DNA: TGTGCCAGCAGTAAAAAGACAGGGGCTCCCTCGAATTCACCCCTCCACTTT. Translation gives CASSKKTGAPSNSPLHF.

The V call is TRBV2, the J call TRBJ1-6, with 9 bases identical to TRBD1. CDR3 length: 15 amino acids. V trimming: 3 bases; J trimming: 9 bases; junction bases outside the gene matches: 6. CDR1 and CDR2 from the germline V gene are SNHLY and FYNNEI. CDR3 sequence (DNA): TGTGCCAGCAGTGAGGAGGACAGGGGATTTTCACCCCTCCACTTT. Protein: CASSEEDRGFSPLHF.

The genes are TRBV5-1 and TRBJ1-3; 7 bases agree with TRBD1. Germline assignment: CDR1 SGHRS and CDR2 YFSETQ. The CDR3 is made up of 14 amino acids. V lost 4 bases to trimming and J lost 4 bases; unmatched junction nucleotides: 5. The CDR3: CASSLGTEGNTIYF. The DNA of the CDR3 is TGCGCCAGCAGCCTCGGGACAGAGGGAAACACCATATATTTT.

The chain employs TRBV7-3 and TRBJ2-1; 8 nucleotides match TRBD2. The CDR3 is made up of 16 amino acids. Germline loops: CDR1 SGHTA, CDR2 FQGTGA. V lost 0 bases and J lost 10; bases outside the gene matches: 11. The CDR3 is CASSLTAGGGNREQFF. CDR3 in DNA: TGTGCCAGCAGCTTAACGGCGGGAGGAGGAAACAGGGAGCAGTTCTTC.

This chain uses TRBV5-5 with TRBJ1-6, with D maybe TRBD1 (5 bases). Germline assignment: CDR1 SGHKS and CDR2 YYEKEE (reference sequence). CDR3 length: 15 amino acids. The V end was cut by 0 bases, the J end by 5 bases, with 9 bases between. CDR3 residues: CASSLDGAHNSPLHF. CDR3 bases: TGTGCCAGCAGCTTGGATGGGGCTCATAATTCACCCCTCCACTTT.

This chain links TRBV3-1 (or the pseudogene TRBV3-2) with TRBJ1-1; D is uncertain. This CDR3 has 11 residues. From germline, CDR1 is LGHDT and CDR2 YNNKEL (reference sequence). Trimming left V 1 base short and J 9 bases short, with 6 bases between. CDR3 amino acids: CASSQGQKAFF. The CDR3 DNA reads TGTGCCAGCAGCCAAGGGCAGAAAGCTTTCTTT.

The V and J genes are TRBV27 and TRBJ1-3, with D perhaps TRBD1 (6 bases). Trimming left V 6 bases short and J 0 bases short, with 9 bases between. The germline V gene encodes CDR1 MNHEY and CDR2 SMNVEV (reference sequence). CDR3 length: 14 amino acids. The CDR3 DNA is TGTGCCAGCAGACAGGGCGGCTCTGGAAACACCATATATTTT. Protein: CASRQGGSGNTIYF.

Only a few counts were recorded for this clone. The chain links TRBV20-1 to TRBJ1-2; no definite D call. The germline V and J ends were trimmed by 0 bases and 8 bases, with 7 bases remaining between them. Germline V CDR1 and CDR2: DFQATT, SNEGSKA (reference sequence). This CDR3 is built from 11 residues. CDR3 nucleotide sequence: TGCAGTGCTAGAGACTCCTTAGGCTACACCTTC. Its protein is CSARDSLGYTF.

The chain employs TRBV19 and TRBJ2-7, with TRBD2 identical over 9 bases. Trimming removed 4 bases from V and 5 bases from J; junction bases left unmatched: 6. Germline V gene sequence: CDR1 LNHDA, CDR2 SQIVND (reference sequence). The CDR3 loop spans 14 amino acids. CDR3 protein: CASSTGTSNHEQYF. In DNA, the CDR3 is TGTGCCAGTAGTACAGGGACTAGCAATCACGAGCAGTACTTC.

This chain uses TRBV7-2 with TRBJ2-7; tentative D call: TRBD1 (6 bases). Germline CDR1 is SGHTA and CDR2 is FQGNSA. The CDR3 runs to 13 residues. The germline V and J ends were trimmed by 3 bases and 6 bases, with 12 bases remaining between them. The CDR3 protein is CASSFNTGTEQYF. CDR3 DNA sequence: TGTGCCAGCAGCTTCAACACAGGGACCGAGCAGTACTTC.

The CDR3 coding sequence is TGTGCCAGCAGCCAAGAGGAGGGTGACTCAGATACGCAGTATTTT. Translating gives CASSQEEGDSDTQYF. The rearrangement links TRBV4-2 to TRBJ2-3; a weak D match, TRBD2 (6 bases). Trimming cost V 0 bases and J 4 bases, with 11 bases left between them. There are 15 residues in the CDR3. The germline V gene encodes CDR1 LGHNA and CDR2 YNFKEQ.

The chain uses TRBV5-1 and TRBJ1-1; a weak D match, TRBD1 (5 bases). Trimming pared 0 bases from V and 1 base from J, leaving 13 bases between. Germline V lookup: CDR1 SGHRS, CDR2 YFSETQ. The CDR3 contains 16 residues. CDR3 region: CASSLGRGRRNTEAFF. DNA of the CDR3: TGCGCCAGCAGCTTGGGGAGGGGCCGGAGGAACACTGAAGCTTTCTTT.

V gene TRBV30 combines with J gene TRBJ1-1, with 7 bases that match TRBD1. The V and J ends lost 2 bases and 7 bases, in that order; junction bases with no gene match: 7. Germline V gene sequence: CDR1 GTSNPN, CDR2 SVGIG (reference sequence). The CDR3 consists of 13 residues. The CDR3 DNA is TGTGCCTGGAGTCGCATCCGGGACAGTGAAGCTTTCTTT. Its translation is CAWSRIRDSEAFF.

This rearrangement joins TRBV7-2 to TRBJ2-7, with 10 bases lining up with TRBD2. Germline trimming cut 5 bases from V and 1 base from J; bases unmatched to any gene: 5. The CDR3 has 15 residues. The germline V gene encodes CDR1 SGHTA and CDR2 FQGNSA. The CDR3 DNA reads TGTGCCAGCAGCCCAGCGGGGGGGCCTTCCTACGAGCAGTACTTC. Translated: CASSPAGGPSYEQYF.